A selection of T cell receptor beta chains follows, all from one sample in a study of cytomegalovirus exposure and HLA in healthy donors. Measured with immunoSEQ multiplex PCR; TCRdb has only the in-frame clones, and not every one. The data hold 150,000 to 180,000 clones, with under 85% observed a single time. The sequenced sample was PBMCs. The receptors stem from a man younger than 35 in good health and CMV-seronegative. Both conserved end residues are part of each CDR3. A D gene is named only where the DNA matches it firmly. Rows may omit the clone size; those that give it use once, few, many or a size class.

TGTGCCAGCAGCGTTCACCAGGGCTCTGGGGCCAACGGCCTGACTTTC | CASSVHQGSGANGLTF | TRBJ2-6 | . | . | TRBV11-1
TGTGCCAGCAGTTTAAGGACGGGGATCGGAGGCTACACCTTC | CASSLRTGIGGYTF | TRBJ1-2 | . | . | TRBV7-9
TGTGCCAGCAGCTCGGGGACAGGGCTGAACACTGAAGCTTTCTTT | CASSSGTGLNTEAFF | TRBJ1-1 | TRBD1 | . | TRBV7-6
TGTGCCAGCAGCACCGGAGCCGGAGTCGGGAATCAGCCCCAGCATTTT | CASSTGAGVGNQPQHF | TRBJ1-5 | . | few | TRBV2
TGTGCCAGCAGCTTTATCCCTACAGGGGGGACTGAAGCTTTCTTT | CASSFIPTGGTEAFF | TRBJ1-1 | TRBD1 | . | TRBV7-2
TGTGCCGTAGACCAGACAGGGGCCGTCGCTGAAGCTTTCTTT | CAVDQTGAVAEAFF | TRBJ1-1 | TRBD1 | . | TRBV7-9
TGTGCCAGCAGCTCCACCGGGACAGAACCTAATAATGAGCAGTTCTTC | CASSSTGTEPNNEQFF | TRBJ2-1 | TRBD1 | . | TRBV11-3
TGTGCCAGCAGCATGGTGACTACTAGCGGGGGCGCAGATACGCAGTATTTT | CASSMVTTSGGADTQYF | TRBJ2-3 | TRBD2 | . | TRBV5-6
TGTGCCACCAGCATAAGACTCGACACCGGGGAGCTGTTTTTT | CATSIRLDTGELFF | TRBJ2-2 | . | . | TRBV15
TGTGCCATCAGTGGAGGACAGATGAACACTGAAGCTTTCTTT | CAISGGQMNTEAFF | TRBJ1-1 | . | . | TRBV10-3
TGCGCCAGCAGCCCTAAAGCCGGGGAGCTGTTTTTT | CASSPKAGELFF | TRBJ2-2 | . | . | TRBV4-1
TGTGCCAGCAGCCTCCTGGGACAGAGCTACAATGAGCAGTTCTTC | CASSLLGQSYNEQFF | TRBJ2-1 | TRBD1 | few | TRBV14